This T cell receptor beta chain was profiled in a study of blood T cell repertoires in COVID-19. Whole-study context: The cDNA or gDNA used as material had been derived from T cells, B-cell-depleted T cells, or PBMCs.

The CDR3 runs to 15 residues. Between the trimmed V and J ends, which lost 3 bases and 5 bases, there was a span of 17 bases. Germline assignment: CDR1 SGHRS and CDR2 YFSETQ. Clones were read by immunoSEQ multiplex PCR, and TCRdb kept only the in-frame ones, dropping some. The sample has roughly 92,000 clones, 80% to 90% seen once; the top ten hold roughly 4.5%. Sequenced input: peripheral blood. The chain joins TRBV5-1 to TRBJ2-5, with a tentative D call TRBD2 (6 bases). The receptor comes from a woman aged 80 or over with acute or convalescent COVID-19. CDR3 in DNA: TGCGCCAGCAGCTCTGGAGGAGGGCCCGTGGAGACCCAGTACTTC. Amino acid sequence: CASSSGGGPVETQYF.